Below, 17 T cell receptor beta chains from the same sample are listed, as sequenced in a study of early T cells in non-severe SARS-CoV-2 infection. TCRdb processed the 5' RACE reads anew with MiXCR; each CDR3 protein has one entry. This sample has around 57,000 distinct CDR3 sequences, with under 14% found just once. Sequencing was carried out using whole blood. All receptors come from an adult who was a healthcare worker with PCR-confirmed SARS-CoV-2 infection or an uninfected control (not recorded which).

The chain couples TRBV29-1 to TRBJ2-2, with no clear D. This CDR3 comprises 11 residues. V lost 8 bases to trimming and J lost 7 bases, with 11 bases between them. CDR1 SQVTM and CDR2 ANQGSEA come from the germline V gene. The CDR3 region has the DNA TGCAGCTCCGGGCGCCGCGGGGAGCTGTTTTTT. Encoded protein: CSSGRRGELFF.

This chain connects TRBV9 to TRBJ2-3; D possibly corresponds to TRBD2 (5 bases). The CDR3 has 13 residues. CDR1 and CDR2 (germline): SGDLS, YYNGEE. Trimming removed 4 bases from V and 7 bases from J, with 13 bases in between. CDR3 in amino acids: CASSIPEGNTQYF. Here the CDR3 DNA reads TGTGCCAGCAGCATTCCCGAGGGCAATACGCAGTATTTT.

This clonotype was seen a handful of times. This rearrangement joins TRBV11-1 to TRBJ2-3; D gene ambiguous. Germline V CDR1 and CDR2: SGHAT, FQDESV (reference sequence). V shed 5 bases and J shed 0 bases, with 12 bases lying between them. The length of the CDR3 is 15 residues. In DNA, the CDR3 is TGTGCCAGCAGCCCCCGACCCGGGAGCACAGATACGCAGTATTTT. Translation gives CASSPRPGSTDTQYF.

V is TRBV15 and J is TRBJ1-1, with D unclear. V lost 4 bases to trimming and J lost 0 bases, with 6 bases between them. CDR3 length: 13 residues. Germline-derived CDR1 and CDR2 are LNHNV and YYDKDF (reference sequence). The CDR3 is CATSKDLNTEAFF. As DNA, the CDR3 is TGTGCCACCAGCAAGGACTTGAACACTGAAGCTTTCTTT.

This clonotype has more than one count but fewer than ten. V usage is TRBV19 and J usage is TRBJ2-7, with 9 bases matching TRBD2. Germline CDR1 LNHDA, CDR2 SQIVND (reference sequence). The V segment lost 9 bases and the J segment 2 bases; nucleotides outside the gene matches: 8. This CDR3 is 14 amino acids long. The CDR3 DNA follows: TGTGCCAGCCACGGGACTAGCCCACCCTACGAGCAGTACTTC. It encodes CASHGTSPPYEQYF. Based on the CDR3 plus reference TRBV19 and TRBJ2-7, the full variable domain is DGGITQSPKYLFRKEGQNVTLSCEQNLNHDAMYWYRQDPGQGLRLIYYSQIVNDFQKGDIAEGYSVSREKKESFPLTVTSAQKNPTAFYLCASHGTSPPYEQYFGPGTRLTVT.

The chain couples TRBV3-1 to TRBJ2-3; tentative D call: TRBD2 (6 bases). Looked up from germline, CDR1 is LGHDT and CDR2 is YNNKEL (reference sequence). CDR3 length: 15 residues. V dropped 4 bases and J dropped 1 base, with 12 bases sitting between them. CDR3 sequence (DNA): TGTGCCAGCAGCCCCTGGGACTTTCGCACAGATACGCAGTATTTT. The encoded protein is CASSPWDFRTDTQYF.

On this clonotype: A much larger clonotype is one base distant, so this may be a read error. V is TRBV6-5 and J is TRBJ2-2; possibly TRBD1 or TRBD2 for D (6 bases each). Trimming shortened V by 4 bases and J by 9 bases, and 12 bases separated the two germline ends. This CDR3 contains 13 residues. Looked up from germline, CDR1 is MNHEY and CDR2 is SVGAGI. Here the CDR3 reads CASSSGAARELFF. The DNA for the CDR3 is TGTGCCAGCAGTTCGGGGGCGGCCAGGGAGCTGTTTTTT.

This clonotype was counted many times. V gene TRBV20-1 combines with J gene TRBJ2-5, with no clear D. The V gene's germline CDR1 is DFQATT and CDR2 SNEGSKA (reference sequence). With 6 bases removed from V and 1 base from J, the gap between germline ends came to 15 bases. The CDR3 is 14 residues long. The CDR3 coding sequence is TGCAGTGCCCCCGGGCAGGATCTCCAAGAGACCCAGTACTTC. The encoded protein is CSAPGQDLQETQYF.

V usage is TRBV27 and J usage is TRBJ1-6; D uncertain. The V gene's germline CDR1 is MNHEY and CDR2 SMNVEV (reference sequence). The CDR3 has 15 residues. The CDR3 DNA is TGTGACGGCGAATTAGGCGGCTCCTATAATTCACCCCTCCACTTT. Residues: CDGELGGSYNSPLHF.

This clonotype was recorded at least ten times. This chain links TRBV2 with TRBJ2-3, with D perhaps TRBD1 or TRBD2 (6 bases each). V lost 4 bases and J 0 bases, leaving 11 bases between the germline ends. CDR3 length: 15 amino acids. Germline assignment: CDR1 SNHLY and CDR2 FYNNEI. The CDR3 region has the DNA TGTGCCAGCAGTGGGGGGGCGGCTAGCACAGATACGCAGTATTTT. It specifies CASSGGAASTDTQYF.

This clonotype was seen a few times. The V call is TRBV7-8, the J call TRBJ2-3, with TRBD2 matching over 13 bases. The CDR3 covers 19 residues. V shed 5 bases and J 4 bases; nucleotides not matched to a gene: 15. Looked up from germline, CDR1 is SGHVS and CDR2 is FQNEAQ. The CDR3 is CASSPRLAGGQGSSDTQYF. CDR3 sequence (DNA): TGTGCCAGCAGCCCAAGACTAGCGGGAGGTCAAGGTAGCTCAGATACGCAGTATTTT.

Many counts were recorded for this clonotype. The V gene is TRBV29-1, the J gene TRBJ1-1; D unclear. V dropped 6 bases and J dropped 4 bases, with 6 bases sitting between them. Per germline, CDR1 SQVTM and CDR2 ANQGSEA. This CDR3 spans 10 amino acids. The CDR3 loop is CSVQTTEAFF. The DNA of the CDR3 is TGCAGCGTACAGACCACTGAAGCTTTCTTT. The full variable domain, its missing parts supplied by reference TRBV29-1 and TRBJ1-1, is SAVISQKPSRDICQRGTSLTIQCQVDSQVTMMFWYRQQPGQSLTLIATANQGSEATYESGFVIDKFPISRPNLTFSTLTVSNMSPEDSSIYLCSVQTTEAFFGQGTRLTVV.

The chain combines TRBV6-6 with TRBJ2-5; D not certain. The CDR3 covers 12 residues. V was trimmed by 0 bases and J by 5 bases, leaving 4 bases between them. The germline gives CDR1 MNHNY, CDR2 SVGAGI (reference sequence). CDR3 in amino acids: CASSYSKETQYF. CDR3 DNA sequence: TGTGCCAGCAGTTACTCAAAGGAGACCCAGTACTTC.

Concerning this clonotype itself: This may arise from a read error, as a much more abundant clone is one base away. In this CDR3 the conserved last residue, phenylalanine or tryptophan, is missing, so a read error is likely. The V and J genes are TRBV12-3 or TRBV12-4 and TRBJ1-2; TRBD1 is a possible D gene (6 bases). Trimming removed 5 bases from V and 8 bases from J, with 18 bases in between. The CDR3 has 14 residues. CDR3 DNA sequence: TGTGCCAGCAGTGGGGGCATCCCCCAGGAGGGCTACACCTCC. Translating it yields CASSGGIPQEGYTS.

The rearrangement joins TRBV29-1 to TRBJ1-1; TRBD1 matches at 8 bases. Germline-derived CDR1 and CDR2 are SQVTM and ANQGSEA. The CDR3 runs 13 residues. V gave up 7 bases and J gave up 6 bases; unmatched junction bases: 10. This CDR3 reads CSAVRGRGAEAFF. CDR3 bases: TGCAGCGCTGTCAGGGGGCGCGGCGCTGAAGCTTTCTTT.

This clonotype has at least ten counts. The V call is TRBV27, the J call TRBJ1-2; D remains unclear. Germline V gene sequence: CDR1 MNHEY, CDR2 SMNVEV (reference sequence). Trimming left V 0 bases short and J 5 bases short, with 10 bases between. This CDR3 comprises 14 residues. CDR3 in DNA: TGTGCCAGCAGTTTATCTTCAGTTCATTATGGCTACACCTTC. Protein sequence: CASSLSSVHYGYTF.

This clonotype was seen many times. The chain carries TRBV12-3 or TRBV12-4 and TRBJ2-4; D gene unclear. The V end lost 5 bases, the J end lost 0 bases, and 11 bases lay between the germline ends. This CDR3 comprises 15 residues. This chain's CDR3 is CASSIGRLAKNIQYF. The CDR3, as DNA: TGTGCCAGCAGTATCGGACGGCTAGCCAAAAACATTCAGTACTTC.